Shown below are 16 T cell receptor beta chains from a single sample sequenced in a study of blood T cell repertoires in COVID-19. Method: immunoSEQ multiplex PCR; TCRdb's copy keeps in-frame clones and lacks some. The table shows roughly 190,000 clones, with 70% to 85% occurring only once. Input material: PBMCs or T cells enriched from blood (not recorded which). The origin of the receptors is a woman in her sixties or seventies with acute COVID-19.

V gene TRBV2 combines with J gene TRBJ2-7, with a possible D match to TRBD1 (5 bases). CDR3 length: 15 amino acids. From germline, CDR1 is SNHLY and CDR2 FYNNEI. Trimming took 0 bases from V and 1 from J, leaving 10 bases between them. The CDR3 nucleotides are TGTGCCAGCAGTGAAGCGGAACAGGCTTCCTACGAGCAGTACGTC. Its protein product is CASSEAEQASYEQYV.

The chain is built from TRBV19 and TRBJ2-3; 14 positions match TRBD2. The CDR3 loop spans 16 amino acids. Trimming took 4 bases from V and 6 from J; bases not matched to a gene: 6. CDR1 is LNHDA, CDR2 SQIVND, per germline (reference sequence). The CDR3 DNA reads TGTGCCAGTAGTACCCGGACTAGCGGGAGGTTGGATACGCAGTATTTT. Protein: CASSTRTSGRLDTQYF.

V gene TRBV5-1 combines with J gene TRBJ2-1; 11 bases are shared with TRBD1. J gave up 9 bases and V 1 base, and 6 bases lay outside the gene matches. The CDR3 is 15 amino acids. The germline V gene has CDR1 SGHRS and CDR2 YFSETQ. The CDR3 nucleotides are TGCGCCAGCAGCTTGATGGACAGGGGGCTCGCTGAGCAGTTCTTC. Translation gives CASSLMDRGLAEQFF.

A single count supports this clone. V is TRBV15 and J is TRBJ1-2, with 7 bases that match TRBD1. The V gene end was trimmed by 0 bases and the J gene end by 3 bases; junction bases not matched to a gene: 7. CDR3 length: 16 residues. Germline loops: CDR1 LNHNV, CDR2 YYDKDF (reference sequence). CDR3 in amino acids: CATSRDLGTGDYGYTF. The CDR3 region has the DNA TGTGCCACCAGCAGAGATCTAGGAACAGGGGACTATGGCTACACCTTC.

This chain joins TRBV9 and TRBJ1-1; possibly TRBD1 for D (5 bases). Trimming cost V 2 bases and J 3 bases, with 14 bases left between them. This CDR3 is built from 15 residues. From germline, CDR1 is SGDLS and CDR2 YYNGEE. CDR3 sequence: CASSVQDTSYTEAFF. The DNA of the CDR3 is TGTGCCAGCAGCGTCCAGGACACCTCTTACACTGAAGCTTTCTTT.

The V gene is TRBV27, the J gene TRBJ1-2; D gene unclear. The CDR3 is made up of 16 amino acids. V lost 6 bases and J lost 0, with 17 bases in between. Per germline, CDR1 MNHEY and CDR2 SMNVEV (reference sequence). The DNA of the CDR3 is TGTGCCAGCAGGTTGGGCGGAGCGGAATCTAACTATGGCTACACCTTC. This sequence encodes CASRLGGAESNYGYTF.

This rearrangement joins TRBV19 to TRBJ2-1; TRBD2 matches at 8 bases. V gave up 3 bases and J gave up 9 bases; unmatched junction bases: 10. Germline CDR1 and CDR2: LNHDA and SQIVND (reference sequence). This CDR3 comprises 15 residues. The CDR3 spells CASSMWDGRAGEQFF. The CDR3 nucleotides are TGTGCCAGTAGTATGTGGGACGGGAGGGCCGGTGAGCAGTTCTTC.

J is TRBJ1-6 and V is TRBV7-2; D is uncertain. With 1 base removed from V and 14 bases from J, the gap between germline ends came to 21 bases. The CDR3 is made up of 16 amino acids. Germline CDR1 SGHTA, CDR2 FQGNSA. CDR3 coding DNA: TGTGCCAGCAGCTTAGATCGGGGAATAAGTATATGGTCCCTCCACTTT. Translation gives CASSLDRGISIWSLHF.

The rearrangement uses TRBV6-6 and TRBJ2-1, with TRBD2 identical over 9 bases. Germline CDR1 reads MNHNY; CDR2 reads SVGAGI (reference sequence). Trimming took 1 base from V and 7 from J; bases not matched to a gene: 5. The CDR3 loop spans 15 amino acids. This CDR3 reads CASSYLRGGENEQFF. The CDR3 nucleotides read TGTGCCAGCAGTTACTTGCGGGGGGGGGAGAATGAGCAGTTCTTC.

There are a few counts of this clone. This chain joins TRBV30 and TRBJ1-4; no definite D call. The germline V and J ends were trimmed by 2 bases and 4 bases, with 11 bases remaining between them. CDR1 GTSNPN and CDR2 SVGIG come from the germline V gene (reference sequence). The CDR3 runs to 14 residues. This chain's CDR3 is CAWSTGFGNEKLFF. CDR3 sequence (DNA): TGTGCCTGGAGTACGGGTTTCGGTAATGAAAAACTGTTTTTT.

The CDR3 reads CASSFRVSQYF. The DNA of the CDR3 is TGTGCCAGCAGCTTTCGGGTTTCGCAGTATTTT. V gene TRBV5-8 combines with J gene TRBJ2-3; no clear D gene. This CDR3 contains 11 residues. Germline CDR1 reads SGHTS; CDR2 reads YDEGEE. Trimming cost V 2 bases and J 10 bases, with 8 bases left between them.

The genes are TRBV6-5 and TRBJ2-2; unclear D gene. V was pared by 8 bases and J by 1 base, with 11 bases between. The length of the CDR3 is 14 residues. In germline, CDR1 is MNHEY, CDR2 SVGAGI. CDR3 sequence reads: CASLSLGNTGELFF. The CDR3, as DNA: TGTGCCAGCTTGTCCCTCGGGAACACCGGGGAGCTGTTTTTT.

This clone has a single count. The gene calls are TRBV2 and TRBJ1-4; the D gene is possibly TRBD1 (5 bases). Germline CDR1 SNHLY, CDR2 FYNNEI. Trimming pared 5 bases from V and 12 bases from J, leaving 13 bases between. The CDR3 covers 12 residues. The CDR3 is CASSLQGLQLFF. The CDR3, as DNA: TGTGCCAGCAGTCTCCAGGGATTGCAACTGTTTTTT.

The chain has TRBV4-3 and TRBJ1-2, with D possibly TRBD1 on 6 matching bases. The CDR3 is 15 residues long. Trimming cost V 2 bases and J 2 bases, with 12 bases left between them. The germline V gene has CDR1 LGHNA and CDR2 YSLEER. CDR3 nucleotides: TGCGCCAGCAGCCAATCGGGAACAGGGAACTATGGCTACACCTTC. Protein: CASSQSGTGNYGYTF.

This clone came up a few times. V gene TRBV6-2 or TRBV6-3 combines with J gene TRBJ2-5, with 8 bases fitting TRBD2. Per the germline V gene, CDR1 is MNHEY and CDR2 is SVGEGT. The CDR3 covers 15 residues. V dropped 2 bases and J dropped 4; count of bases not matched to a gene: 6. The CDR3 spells CASSYQSGGTETQYF. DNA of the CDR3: TGTGCCAGCAGTTACCAGAGCGGGGGCACAGAGACCCAGTACTTC.

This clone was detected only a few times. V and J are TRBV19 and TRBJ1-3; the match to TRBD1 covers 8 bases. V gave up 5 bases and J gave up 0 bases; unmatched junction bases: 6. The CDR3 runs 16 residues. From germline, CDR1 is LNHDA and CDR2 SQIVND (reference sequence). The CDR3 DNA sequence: TGTGCCAGTAGTTTTGACAGGGGATCCTCTGGAAACACCATATATTTT. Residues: CASSFDRGSSGNTIYF.